Listed here is a single TCR beta chain. Its antigen is not identified. Germline lookup yields CDR1 SGHRS and CDR2 YFSETQ. V was cut by 5 bases and J by 3 bases, with 12 bases left in between. The CDR3 covers 14 residues. TCR beta libraries were made by quantitative 5'-RACE with molecular barcodes. From the 5' RACE reads, TCRdb called clonotypes with MiXCR, one entry per CDR3 protein. In the table there are approximately 540,000 distinct CDR3 sequences, more than 9.5% of which are singletons. This entry belongs to a study of CD8 T cells in ankylosing spondylitis. Regarding the study as a whole: It was reported that disease-linked clones were significantly enriched in matched ankylosing spondylitis synovial fluid. CD8+ disease-linked clones were present at relatively low frequencies in blood. Made up of several highly homologous variants, a TCR beta motif appeared characteristic of ankylosing spondylitis blood.

This clonotype originated in a male donor with ankylosing spondylitis. The sequencing sample was made of blood, either unsorted or a sorted T cell fraction (not recorded which). This chain connects TRBV5-1 to TRBJ1-5; D possibly corresponds to TRBD1 (6 bases). The chain's CDR3 is CASRPGQFNQPQHF. The CDR3 DNA reads TGCGCCAGCAGACCGGGACAATTCAATCAGCCCCAGCATTTT.